This T cell receptor beta chain emerged from a study of cytomegalovirus exposure and HLA in healthy donors. Study observations and caveats: In vitro experiments confirmed that three CMV-associated chains were specific for CMV antigens. In a later analysis, most CMV-associated TCR beta chains appeared HLA-restricted.

Comment on this clone: Its specificity is unknown.

This PCR relied on a set of 60 Vbeta primers and 13 Jbeta primers. Profiling relied on immunoSEQ multiplex PCR, and the TCRdb table lists in-frame clones only, not all of them. Among some 240,000 clones listed, about 93% were seen once. This CDR3 is built from 12 residues. The ends were cut back, 6 bases at V and 8 bases at J, with 13 bases in the middle. The germline gives CDR1 MNHEY, CDR2 SMNVEV (reference sequence). The rearrangement uses TRBV27 and TRBJ1-1; maybe TRBD1 (6 bases). This TCR was recovered from a girl aged 2 to 10 in good health and CMV-seronegative. The sample consisted of PBMCs. The CDR3 DNA sequence: TGTGCCAGCAGCGATAGGGGGACAGAAGCTTTCTTT. It yields the protein CASSDRGTEAFF.